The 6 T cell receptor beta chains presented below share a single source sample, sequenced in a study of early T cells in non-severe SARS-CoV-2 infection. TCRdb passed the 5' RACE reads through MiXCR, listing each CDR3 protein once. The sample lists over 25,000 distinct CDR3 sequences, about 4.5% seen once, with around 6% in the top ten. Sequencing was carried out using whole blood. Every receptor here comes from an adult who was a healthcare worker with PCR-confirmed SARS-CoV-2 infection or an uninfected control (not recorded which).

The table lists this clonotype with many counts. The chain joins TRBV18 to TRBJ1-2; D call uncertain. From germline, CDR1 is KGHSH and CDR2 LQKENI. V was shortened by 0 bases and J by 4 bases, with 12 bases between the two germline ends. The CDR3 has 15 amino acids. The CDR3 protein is CASSPPSAFGYGYTF. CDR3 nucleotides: TGTGCCAGCTCACCACCGTCGGCCTTTGGCTATGGCTACACCTTC.

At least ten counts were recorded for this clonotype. In DNA, the CDR3 is TGCGCCAGCAGCCAGCCTACAGGGCCTACTAACTCTGGAAACACCATATATTTT. It encodes CASSQPTGPTNSGNTIYF. The rearrangement joins TRBV4-1 to TRBJ1-3; perhaps TRBD1 as D (6 bases). V gave up 3 bases and J gave up 0 bases, with 18 bases separating them. Germline V gene sequence: CDR1 MGHRA, CDR2 YSYEKL. This CDR3 has 18 amino acids.

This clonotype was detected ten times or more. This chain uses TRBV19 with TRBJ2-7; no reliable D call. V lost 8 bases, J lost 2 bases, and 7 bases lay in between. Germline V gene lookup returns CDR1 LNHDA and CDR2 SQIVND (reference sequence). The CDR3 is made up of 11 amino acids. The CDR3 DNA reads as TGTGCCAGTTCCACCCCCTACGAGCAGTACTTC. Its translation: CASSTPYEQYF.

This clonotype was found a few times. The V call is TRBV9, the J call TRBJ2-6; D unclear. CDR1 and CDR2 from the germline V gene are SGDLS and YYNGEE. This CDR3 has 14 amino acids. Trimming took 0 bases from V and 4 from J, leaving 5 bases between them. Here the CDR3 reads CASSVDPGANVLTF. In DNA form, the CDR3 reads TGTGCCAGCAGCGTAGATCCCGGGGCCAACGTCCTGACTTTC.

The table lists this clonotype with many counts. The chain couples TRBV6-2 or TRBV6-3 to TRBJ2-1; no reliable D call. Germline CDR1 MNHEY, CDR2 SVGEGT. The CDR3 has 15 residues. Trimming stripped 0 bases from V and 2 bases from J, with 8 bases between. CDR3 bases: TGTGCCAGCAGTTACTCCCTGGTTACCTACAATGAGCAGTTCTTC. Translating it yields CASSYSLVTYNEQFF.

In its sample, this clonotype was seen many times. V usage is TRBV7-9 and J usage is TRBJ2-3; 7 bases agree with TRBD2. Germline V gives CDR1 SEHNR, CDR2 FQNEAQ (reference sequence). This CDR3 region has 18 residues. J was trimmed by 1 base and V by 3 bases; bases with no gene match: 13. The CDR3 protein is CASSFGPTTSVGTDTQYF. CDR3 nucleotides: TGTGCCAGCAGCTTTGGCCCAACAACTAGCGTGGGCACAGATACGCAGTATTTT. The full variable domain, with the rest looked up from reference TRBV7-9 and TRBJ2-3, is DTGVSQNPRHKITKRGQNVTFRCDPISEHNRLYWYRQTLGQGPEFLTYFQNEAQLEKSRLLSDRFSAERPKGSFSTLEIQRTEQGDSAMYLCASSFGPTTSVGTDTQYFGPGTRLTVL.